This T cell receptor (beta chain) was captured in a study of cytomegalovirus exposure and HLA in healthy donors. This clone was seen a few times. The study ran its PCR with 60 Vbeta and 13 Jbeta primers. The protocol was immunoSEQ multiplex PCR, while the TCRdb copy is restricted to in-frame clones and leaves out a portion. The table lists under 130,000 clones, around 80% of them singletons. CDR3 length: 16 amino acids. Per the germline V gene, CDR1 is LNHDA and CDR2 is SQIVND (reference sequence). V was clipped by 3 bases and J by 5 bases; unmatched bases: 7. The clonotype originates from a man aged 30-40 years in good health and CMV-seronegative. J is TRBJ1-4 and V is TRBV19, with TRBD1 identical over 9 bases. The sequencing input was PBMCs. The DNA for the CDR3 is TGTGCCAGTAGTATTTTCTTGGGACAGGGAAATGAAAAACTGTTTTTT. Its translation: CASSIFLGQGNEKLFF.